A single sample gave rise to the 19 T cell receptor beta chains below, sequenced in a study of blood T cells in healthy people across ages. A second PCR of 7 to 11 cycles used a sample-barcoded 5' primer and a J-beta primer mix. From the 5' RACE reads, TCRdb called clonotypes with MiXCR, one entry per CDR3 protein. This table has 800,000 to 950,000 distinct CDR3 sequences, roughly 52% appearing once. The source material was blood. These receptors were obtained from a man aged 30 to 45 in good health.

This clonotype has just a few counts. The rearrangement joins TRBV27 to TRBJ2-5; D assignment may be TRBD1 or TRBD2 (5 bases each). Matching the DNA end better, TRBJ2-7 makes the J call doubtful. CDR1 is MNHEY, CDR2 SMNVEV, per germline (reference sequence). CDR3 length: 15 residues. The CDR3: CASSFSAGTVFEQYF. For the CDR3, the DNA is TGTGCCAGCAGTTTCTCGGCCGGGACGGTATTCGAGCAGTACTTC.

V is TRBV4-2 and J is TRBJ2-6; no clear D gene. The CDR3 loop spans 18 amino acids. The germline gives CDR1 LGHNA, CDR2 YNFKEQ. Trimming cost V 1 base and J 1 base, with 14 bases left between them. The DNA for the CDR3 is TGTGCCAGCAGCCAAGGCTCCAAAGTAGTTTCTGGGGCCAACGTCCTGACTTTC. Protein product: CASSQGSKVVSGANVLTF.

CDR3 nucleotide sequence: TGTGCCATCAGTGAGTCTGGGACAACGAATAATTCACCCCTCCACTTT. This gives the protein CAISESGTTNNSPLHF. The chain recombines TRBV10-3 with TRBJ1-6; tentatively, D is TRBD1 (6 bases). The CDR3 is 16 residues long. The germline V and J ends were trimmed by 0 bases and 5 bases, with 11 bases remaining between them. CDR1 and CDR2 from the germline V gene are ENHRY and SYGVKD.

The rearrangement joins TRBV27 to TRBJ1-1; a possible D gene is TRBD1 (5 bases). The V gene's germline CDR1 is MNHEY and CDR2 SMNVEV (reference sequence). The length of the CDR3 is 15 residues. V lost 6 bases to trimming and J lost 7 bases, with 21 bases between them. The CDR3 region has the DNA TGTGCCAGCAGCCGGAGGGACGTGATAAATGTTGAAGCTTTCTTT. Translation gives CASSRRDVINVEAFF.

CDR3 amino acids: CASKGGVIFTEAFF. In nucleotides, the CDR3 is TGTGCCAGCAAAGGGGGGGTCATTTTCACTGAAGCTTTCTTT. This chain uses TRBV12-3 or TRBV12-4 with TRBJ1-1; a weak D match, TRBD1 (6 bases). The germline V and J ends were trimmed by 7 bases and 4 bases, with 16 bases remaining between them. CDR3 length: 14 residues.

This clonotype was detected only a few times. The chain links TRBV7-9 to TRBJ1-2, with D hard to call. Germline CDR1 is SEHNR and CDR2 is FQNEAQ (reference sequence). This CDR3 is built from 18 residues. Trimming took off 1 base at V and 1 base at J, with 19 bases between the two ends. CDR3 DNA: TGTGCCAGCAGCTTAGTCGGGATGAGGGAGGAGGTTAACTATGGCTACACCTTC. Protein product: CASSLVGMREEVNYGYTF.

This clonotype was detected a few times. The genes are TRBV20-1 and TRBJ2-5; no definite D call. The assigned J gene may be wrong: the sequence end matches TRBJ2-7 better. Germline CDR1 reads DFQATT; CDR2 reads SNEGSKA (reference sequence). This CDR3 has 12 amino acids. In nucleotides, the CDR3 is TGCAGTGCCCCAGCGTCCCTAGTCGAGCAGTACTTC. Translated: CSAPASLVEQYF.

CDR3 nucleotide sequence: TGTGCCAGCAGCTGGGGGACAGGGAGCTCTGGGGCCAACGTCCTGACTTTC. Translation: CASSWGTGSSGANVLTF. V and J are TRBV5-5 and TRBJ2-6, with 9 positions matching TRBD1. The V gene's germline CDR1 is SGHKS and CDR2 YYEKEE (reference sequence). The CDR3 runs 17 residues. V dropped 3 bases and J dropped 0; count of bases not matched to a gene: 4.

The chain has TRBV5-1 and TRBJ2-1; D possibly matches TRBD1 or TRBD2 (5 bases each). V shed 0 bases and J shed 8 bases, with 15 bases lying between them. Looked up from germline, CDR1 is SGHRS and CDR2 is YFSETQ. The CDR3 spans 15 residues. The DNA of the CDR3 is TGCGCCAGCAGCTTGGACAGGACCGTGAGGGATGAGCAGTTCTTC. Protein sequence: CASSLDRTVRDEQFF.

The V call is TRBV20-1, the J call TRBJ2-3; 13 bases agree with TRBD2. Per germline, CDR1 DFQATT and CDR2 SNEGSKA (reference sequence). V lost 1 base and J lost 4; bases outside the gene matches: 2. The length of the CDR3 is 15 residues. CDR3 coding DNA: TGCAGTGCTAGAGTAGGGACTAGCGGGGCAGATACGCAGTATTTT. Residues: CSARVGTSGADTQYF.

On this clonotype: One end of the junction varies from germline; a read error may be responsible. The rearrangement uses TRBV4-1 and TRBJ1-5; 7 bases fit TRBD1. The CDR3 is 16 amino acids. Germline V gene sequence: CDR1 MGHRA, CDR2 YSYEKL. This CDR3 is CASSREGQNSNQPRHF. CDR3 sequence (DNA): TGCGCCAGCAGCAGAGAGGGACAGAATAGCAATCAGCCCCGGCATTTT.

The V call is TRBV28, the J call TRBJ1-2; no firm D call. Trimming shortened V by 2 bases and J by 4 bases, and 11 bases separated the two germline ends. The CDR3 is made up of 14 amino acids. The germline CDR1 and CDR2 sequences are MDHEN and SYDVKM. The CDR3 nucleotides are TGTGCCAGCAGTTTACCGGGGTCTGGCTATGGCTACACCTTC. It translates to CASSLPGSGYGYTF.

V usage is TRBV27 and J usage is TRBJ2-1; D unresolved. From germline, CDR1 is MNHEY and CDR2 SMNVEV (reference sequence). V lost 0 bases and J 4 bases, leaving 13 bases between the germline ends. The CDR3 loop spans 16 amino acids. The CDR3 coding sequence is TGTGCCAGCAGTTTATCCTTTCCGACGGTGTACAATGAGCAGTTCTTC. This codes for CASSLSFPTVYNEQFF.

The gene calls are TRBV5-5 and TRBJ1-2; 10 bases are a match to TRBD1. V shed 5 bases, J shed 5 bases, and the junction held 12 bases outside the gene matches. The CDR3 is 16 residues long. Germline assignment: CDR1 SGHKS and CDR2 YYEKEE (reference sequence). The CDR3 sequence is CASSQGQGKDGYGYTF. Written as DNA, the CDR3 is TGTGCCAGCAGTCAGGGACAGGGGAAGGACGGGTATGGCTACACCTTC.

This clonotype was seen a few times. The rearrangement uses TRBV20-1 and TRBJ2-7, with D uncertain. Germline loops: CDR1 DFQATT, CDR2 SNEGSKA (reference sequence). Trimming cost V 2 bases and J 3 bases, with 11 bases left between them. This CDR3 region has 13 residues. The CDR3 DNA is TGCAGTGCTAGACCTGGCTTGAACTACGAGCAGTACTTC. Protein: CSARPGLNYEQYF.

CDR3 nucleotide sequence: TGTGCCAGCAGCGTAGGCACAGGTGTCTATGGCTACACCTTC. The encoded protein is CASSVGTGVYGYTF. The chain links TRBV9 to TRBJ1-2; TRBD1 might be the D (5 bases). Germline V gene data show CDR1 as SGDLS and CDR2 as YYNGEE. V was trimmed by 0 bases and J by 4 bases, leaving 10 bases between them. This CDR3 has 14 residues.

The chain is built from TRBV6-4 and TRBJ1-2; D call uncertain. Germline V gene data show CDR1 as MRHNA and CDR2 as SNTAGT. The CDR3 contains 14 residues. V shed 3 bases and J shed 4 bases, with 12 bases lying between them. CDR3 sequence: CASSEGRGSYGYTF. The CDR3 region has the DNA TGTGCCAGCAGTGAAGGTCGGGGATCCTATGGCTACACCTTC.

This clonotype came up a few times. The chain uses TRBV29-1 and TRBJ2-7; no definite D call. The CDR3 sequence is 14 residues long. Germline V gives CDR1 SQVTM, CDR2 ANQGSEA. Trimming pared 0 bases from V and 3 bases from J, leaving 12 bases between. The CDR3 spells CSVEDSLGNYEQYF. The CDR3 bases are TGCAGCGTTGAAGATTCTCTCGGAAACTACGAGCAGTACTTC.

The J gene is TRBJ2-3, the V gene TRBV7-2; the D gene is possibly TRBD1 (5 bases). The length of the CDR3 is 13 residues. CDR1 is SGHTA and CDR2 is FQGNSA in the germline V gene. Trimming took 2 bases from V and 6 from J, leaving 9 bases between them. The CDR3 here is CASSLKGSDTQYF. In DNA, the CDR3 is TGTGCCAGCAGCTTAAAGGGGTCGGATACGCAGTATTTT.